This entry lists 15 T cell receptor beta chains sequenced from one sample in a study of blood T cell repertoires in COVID-19 (dated by TCRdb to 2020 to 2021). The library was produced with the immunoSEQ multiplex PCR assay. TCRdb took this table from immuneACCESS and kept in-frame rearrangements with V and J called. Such tables lack part of the clones; where checked against another copy, unresolved V genes explain under half of the gap, and the rest is unexplained. The sample contains about 250,000 clones, roughly 80% of them found a single time. The ten largest account for 3.6% of the sample. Sequencing was done on a sample of PBMCs or T cells enriched from blood (not recorded which). These TCRs come from a woman aged 40-49 years who had been exposed to COVID-19.

The rearrangement links TRBV18 to TRBJ1-4; 7 bases line up with TRBD1. CDR1 and CDR2 from the germline V gene are KGHSH and LQKENI. V dropped 4 bases and J dropped 7; count of bases not matched to a gene: 3. CDR3 size: 13 residues. CDR3 sequence reads: CASSRDSSEKLFF. CDR3 sequence (DNA): TGTGCCAGCTCACGGGACAGTAGTGAAAAACTGTTTTTT.

The CDR3 reads CASSSTYNEQFF. CDR3 bases: TGTGCCAGCAGCTCCACCTACAATGAGCAGTTCTTC. This chain uses TRBV7-2 with TRBJ2-1; D not resolved. CDR1 and CDR2 (germline): SGHTA, FQGNSA. The length of the CDR3 is 12 residues. V lost 4 bases to trimming and J lost 2 bases, with 3 bases between them.

The rearrangement uses TRBV13 and TRBJ2-1, with 8 positions matching TRBD2. CDR1 PRHDT and CDR2 FYEKMQ come from the germline V gene (reference sequence). CDR3 size: 15 residues. The ends lost 5 bases at V and 0 bases at J; junction bases unmatched: 3. The CDR3 region has the DNA TGTGCCAGCAGCCCCGGGGGGGGCTCCTACAATGAGCAGTTCTTC. This gives the protein CASSPGGGSYNEQFF.

V and J are TRBV28 and TRBJ1-5, with D unresolved. Trimming pared 7 bases from V and 10 bases from J, leaving 11 bases between. The CDR3 totals 11 residues. Looked up from germline, CDR1 is MDHEN and CDR2 is SYDVKM. DNA of the CDR3: TGTGCCAGCAAGTACCCGGGACCCCAGCATTTT. Translated: CASKYPGPQHF.

The chain has TRBV18 and TRBJ1-1, with 8 bases matching TRBD1. The CDR3 is 16 amino acids. CDR1 is KGHSH and CDR2 is LQKENI in the germline V gene. The V segment lost 4 bases and the J segment 1 base; nucleotides outside the gene matches: 8. CDR3 region: CASSLTTGTGNTEAFF. In DNA form, the CDR3 reads TGTGCCAGCTCACTAACGACCGGGACAGGGAACACTGAAGCTTTCTTT.

This clone was found once. The V gene is TRBV29-1, the J gene TRBJ1-3, with TRBD1 identical over 8 bases. The CDR3 covers 13 residues. The junction had 5 bases not matched to a gene; V was cut back by 6 bases and J by 4 bases. The germline gives CDR1 SQVTM, CDR2 ANQGSEA. The CDR3 loop reads CSVETGAGNTIYF. In DNA, the CDR3 is TGCAGCGTGGAGACAGGGGCGGGAAACACCATATATTTT.

The chain has TRBV6-5 and TRBJ2-7; D is uncertain. The V end was cut by 4 bases, the J end by 1 base, with 8 bases between. Germline CDR1 reads MNHEY; CDR2 reads SVGAGI. This CDR3 spans 13 amino acids. The CDR3 DNA reads TGTGCCAGCAGTTCCCTCGGGTCCTACGAGCAGTACTTC. Translated, it gives CASSSLGSYEQYF.

This clone was detected only a few times. The rearrangement joins TRBV5-6 to TRBJ2-1, with 9 bases identical to TRBD2. The CDR3 consists of 15 residues. Trimming took 0 bases from V and 8 from J; bases not matched to a gene: 6. Looked up from germline, CDR1 is SGHDT and CDR2 is YYEEEE. As DNA, the CDR3 is TGTGCCAGCAGCTTGGCGGCGGGGGGGGCGGATGAGCAGTTCTTC. This sequence encodes CASSLAAGGADEQFF.

The V gene is TRBV27, the J gene TRBJ2-2, with D unclear. The germline CDR1 and CDR2 sequences are MNHEY and SMNVEV (reference sequence). Trimming removed 4 bases from V and 4 bases from J, with 13 bases in between. CDR3 size: 15 residues. The CDR3 protein is CASSYKPSGTGELFF. The CDR3, as DNA: TGTGCCAGCAGTTACAAGCCCTCGGGCACCGGGGAGCTGTTTTTT.

The count of this clone is one. The chain recombines TRBV5-1 with TRBJ1-4, with 7 nucleotides matching TRBD1. V gave up 4 bases and J gave up 4 bases; unmatched junction bases: 13. CDR1 is SGHRS and CDR2 is YFSETQ in the germline V gene. CDR3 size: 17 residues. CDR3 coding DNA: TGCGCCAGCAGCGTGAATCCTCCGGGACAGATTAATGAAAAACTGTTTTTT. As protein: CASSVNPPGQINEKLFF.

In DNA form, the CDR3 reads TGTGCCTGGAGTGTATTAGGCAGGCTTACTAATGAAAAACTGTTTTTT. It encodes CAWSVLGRLTNEKLFF. V and J are TRBV30 and TRBJ1-4; no definite D call. The CDR3 has 16 residues. Germline-derived CDR1 and CDR2 are GTSNPN and SVGIG (reference sequence). V lost 0 bases and J lost 2, with 13 bases in between. Full variable domain (outside the CDR3, taken from reference TRBV30 and TRBJ1-4): SQTIHQWPATLVQPVGSPLSLECTVEGTSNPNLYWYRQAAGRGLQLLFYSVGIGQISSEVPQNLSASRPQDRQFILSSKKLLLSDSGFYLCAWSVLGRLTNEKLFFGSGTQLSVL.

The gene calls are TRBV14 and TRBJ1-2; the D is unclear. Trimming removed 2 bases at V and 8 bases at J, with 18 bases between. The CDR3 totals 15 residues. Germline CDR1 reads SGHDN; CDR2 reads FVKESK. CDR3 DNA sequence: TGTGCCAGCAGCCAATACGAGGGTCGTTGGGAAGGCTACACCTTC. As protein: CASSQYEGRWEGYTF.

This clone was detected only a few times. The junction shows a germline mismatch at one end, possibly a read error. The V and J genes are TRBV16 and TRBJ2-7, with a tentative D call TRBD1 (6 bases). The length of the CDR3 is 13 residues. In germline, CDR1 is KGHSY, CDR2 FQNENV. This chain's CDR3 is CASSQNGDGTPDF. For the CDR3, the DNA is TGTGCCAGCAGCCAAAACGGGGACGGGACACCGGACTTC.

Ten or more counts support this clone. V usage is TRBV2 and J usage is TRBJ2-1; TRBD1 agrees at 7 bases. J lost 4 bases, V lost 6 bases, and 9 bases had no gene match. The CDR3 is 15 amino acids. The germline V gene has CDR1 SNHLY and CDR2 FYNNEI. CDR3 nucleotides: TGTGCCAGCAGAAGAACCTCGGGACAGTACAATGAGCAGTTCTTC. The encoded protein is CASRRTSGQYNEQFF.

This chain joins TRBV4-2 and TRBJ2-1, with TRBD2 matching over 14 bases. The V segment lost 0 bases and the J segment 4 bases; nucleotides outside the gene matches: 8. This CDR3 contains 19 residues. Germline CDR1 reads LGHNA; CDR2 reads YNFKEQ. CDR3 sequence: CASSQDLRGLAGEYNEQFF. DNA of the CDR3: TGTGCCAGCAGCCAAGACCTTCGGGGACTAGCGGGGGAATACAATGAGCAGTTCTTC.